This TCR beta chain stems from a study of blood T cell repertoires in COVID-19. In the study overall: PBMCs, B-cell-depleted T cells, or T cells were the source of the cDNA or gDNA that made up the material.

Germline CDR1 and CDR2: WNHNN and SYGVQD (reference sequence). CDR3 size: 13 residues. The V and J ends lost 9 bases and 6 bases, in that order; junction bases with no gene match: 9. The data were produced by immunoSEQ multiplex PCR, yet TCRdb's version contains in-frame clones alone and is incomplete. The table includes approximately 89,000 clones, about 82% detected once. V usage is TRBV10-1 and J usage is TRBJ2-3, with 7 bases identical to TRBD2. Material for sequencing was peripheral blood. The receptor comes from a woman in her seventies with active or convalescent COVID-19. CDR3: CASQRGPGDTQYF. CDR3 DNA sequence: TGCGCCAGTCAGCGGGGACCGGGGGATACGCAGTATTTT.